This entry concerns a single T cell receptor (beta chain). The target antigen is unknown. The data were produced by immunoSEQ multiplex PCR, yet TCRdb's version contains in-frame clones alone and is incomplete. This sample has approximately 20,000 clones, with around 97% found just once. These data originate in a study of T cells in tuberculosis. Study-level information: CD1B tetramers identified T cells specific for mycobacterial lipid GMM. IGRA-negative adolescents, IGRA-positive adolescents with latent tuberculosis and adults with active tuberculosis formed this South African cohort. Study observations and caveats: Active tuberculosis alpha repertoires lay closer to GMM-specific TCRs than controls'.

The CDR3 has 17 residues. J was trimmed by 0 bases and V by 5 bases; bases with no gene match: 9. Per the germline V gene, CDR1 is ENHRY and CDR2 is SYGVKD. The TCR sequence derives from a donor between 10 and 35 years old with latent tuberculosis or without tuberculosis infection. The sequenced sample consisted of PBMCs. V is TRBV10-3 and J is TRBJ2-1; 8 nucleotides match TRBD2. The CDR3 region is CAISRGRGGISYNEQFF. The CDR3 nucleotides are TGTGCCATCAGTCGGGGCCGGGGGGGGATCTCCTACAATGAGCAGTTCTTC.